These 4 T cell receptor beta chains came from one sample sequenced in a study of blood T cell repertoires in COVID-19. Clones were sequenced by immunoSEQ multiplex PCR, and TCRdb holds only the in-frame ones, with some missing. The repertoire holds approximately 220,000 clones, with approximately 84% as singletons. Sequenced sample: peripheral blood. The receptors were sampled from a man aged 50 or older with acute or convalescent COVID-19.

The chain employs TRBV18 and TRBJ2-2; 9 nucleotides line up with TRBD1. The CDR3 totals 16 residues. Germline-derived CDR1 and CDR2 are KGHSH and LQKENI. The ends lost 3 bases at V and 6 bases at J; junction bases unmatched: 8. Written as DNA, the CDR3 is TGTGCCAGCTCACCTCCCGAGACAGGGGGGTCCGGGGAGCTGTTTTTT. Translation gives CASSPPETGGSGELFF.

This clone has more than one count but fewer than ten. The rearrangement joins TRBV5-1 to TRBJ2-7; 8 bases line up with TRBD2. The V segment lost 4 bases and the J segment 3 bases; nucleotides outside the gene matches: 9. From germline, CDR1 is SGHRS and CDR2 YFSETQ. The length of the CDR3 is 15 residues. The CDR3 nucleotides read TGCGCCAGCAGCCCGCGGGAGGCGATGGTCTACGAGCAGTACTTC. As protein: CASSPREAMVYEQYF.

This clone was observed a handful of times. This rearrangement joins TRBV12-5 to TRBJ1-2, with D tentatively TRBD1 (5 bases). From germline, CDR1 is LGHNT and CDR2 FRNRAP. CDR3 length equals 13 residues. The V and J ends lost 6 bases and 6 bases respectively, with 14 bases between them. The CDR3, as DNA: TGTGCTAGTGGCCTTCGCGCGGGGGATGGCTACACCTTC. As protein: CASGLRAGDGYTF.

A remark on this clone: This sample also contains other DNA sequences that code for the same CDR3. The genes are TRBV4-1 and TRBJ2-4; possible D gene TRBD1, 6 bases. CDR1 MGHRA and CDR2 YSYEKL come from the germline V gene. V was pared by 2 bases and J by 1 base, with 15 bases between. The CDR3 sequence is 17 residues long. The CDR3 is CASSQPTGFGAKNIQYF. Written as DNA, the CDR3 is TGCGCCAGCAGCCAACCCACAGGGTTCGGGGCCAAAAACATTCAGTACTTC.